This T cell receptor (beta chain) is from a study of CD8 T cells in ankylosing spondylitis. Study-wide results and caveats: Some motif variants had been reported before (in reactive arthritis synovial fluid and blood). Those disease-linked clones were CD8+; they were also relatively rare in peripheral blood. The study identified a TCR beta motif of several highly homologous variants that appeared characteristic of ankylosing spondylitis blood.

In germline, CDR1 is SGHTA, CDR2 FQGNSA. The CDR3 covers 14 residues. Trimming took 0 bases from V and 5 from J, leaving 7 bases between them. Molecular-barcoded quantitative 5'-RACE produced these TCR beta libraries. TCRdb ran MiXCR on the 5' RACE reads and lists one entry per CDR3 protein. The table has roughly 300,000 distinct CDR3 sequences, around 8% seen once. Regarding this clonotype: Its antigen is still unknown.

Source material: blood, either unsorted or a sorted T cell fraction (not recorded which). This chain connects TRBV7-2 to TRBJ1-4; D is uncertain. The clonotype originates from a male donor with ankylosing spondylitis. The DNA of the CDR3 is TGTGCCAGCAGCTTAGCCAGGCCCAATGAAAAACTGTTTTTT. This encodes CASSLARPNEKLFF.